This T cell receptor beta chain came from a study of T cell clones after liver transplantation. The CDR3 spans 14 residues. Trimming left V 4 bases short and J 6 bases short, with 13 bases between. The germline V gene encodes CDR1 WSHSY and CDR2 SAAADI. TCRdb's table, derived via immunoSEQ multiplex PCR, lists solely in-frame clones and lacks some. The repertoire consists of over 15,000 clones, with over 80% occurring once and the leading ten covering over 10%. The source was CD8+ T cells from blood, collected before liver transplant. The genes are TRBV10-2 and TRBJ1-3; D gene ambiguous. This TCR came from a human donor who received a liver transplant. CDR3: CASSVSLDLNTIYF. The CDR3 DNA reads TGCGCCAGCAGTGTGTCTCTCGACCTAAACACCATATATTTT.